This TCR beta chain was sequenced in a study of OX40 agonist ivuxolimab in advanced cancers. General notes on the study: The costimulatory receptor OX40 (CD134) was targeted by ivuxolimab, a fully human IgG2 agonistic monoclonal antibody. Intravenous ivuxolimab was administered to patients every 2 weeks at six dose levels: 0.01, 0.1, 0.3, 1.5, 3 and 10 mg/kg. Peripheral TCRbeta sequencing was intended to test whether TCR sequence diversity was altered and clonal T-cell expansion was caused by ivuxolimab. Partial responses occurred in three dose-escalation patients, of whom one had hepatocellular carcinoma and two had cutaneous melanoma. The paper covers the monotherapy dose-escalation part of the phase I ivuxolimab trial, which included N ≈ 50 patients. A male proportion of roughly 80% and a mean age of approximately 58 years, ranging from roughly 23 to 79, were recorded for the dose-escalation cohort. Of the roughly 52 dose-escalation patients, hepatocellular carcinoma was present in approximately 20, melanoma in around 15, renal cell carcinoma in 9 and head and neck cancer in 9. Patients were allowed to have had prior anti-PD-1, anti-PD-L1 or anti-CTLA-4 therapy, and around two fifths of the dose-escalation patients had been treated with checkpoint inhibitors. Paper-wide results and their limitations: At doses from 0.1 to 3.0 mg/kg, clonal expansion was seen in both CD4+ and CD8+ blood T cells between baseline and week 6. Which antigens the clonally expanded peripheral T cells were specific for was not determined. After ivuxolimab, CD8+ T cells had more expanded clones than CD4+ T cells on average. Low levels of normalized T-cell clonal expansion were also seen in some patients who did not respond. In the 0.1-3.0 mg/kg groups, partial responders had among the lowest normalized peripheral clonal expansion, particularly in CD8+ T cells.

Concerning this clone: The antigen it recognizes is unknown. Qualities for individual bases were not recorded, and no much larger clone is one base off.

To sequence the TCRbeta CDR3 region, genomic DNA was isolated from the sorted cells. The immunoSEQ Assay was used to sequence the TCRbeta CDR3 regions. TCRdb carries this immuneACCESS record with in-frame sequences only. Its versions omit some clonotypes, under half of them owing to an unresolved V gene in the studies checked, with the rest unexplained. The sample yields over 100,000 clones; approximately 92% were counted once. The ten most abundant clones make up more than 0.15% of the sample. The trial excluded patients who had a history of autoimmune disease or who were on systemic immunosuppression. Peripheral blood for TCR sequencing was collected from all dose cohorts at baseline, on cycle 4 day 1, and on cycle 7 day 1. The samples were taken from a phase I, first-in-human, multicenter, open-label dose-escalation trial of ivuxolimab. Adults with locally advanced or metastatic melanoma, renal cell carcinoma, hepatocellular carcinoma or head and neck squamous cell carcinoma were enrolled in the trial. Before TCR sequencing, CD4+ T cells and CD8+ T cells were sorted from peripheral blood as separate populations.

The CDR3 runs 16 amino acids, cysteine and phenylalanine included. Only the CDR3 DNA is retained, 48 bases long and in frame from the first base. V is pruned by 1 base and J by 5 bases, leaving 7 bases of the junction without a gene match. According to the germline V gene, CDR1 reads MNHEY and CDR2 reads SVGAGI. The V gene is TRBV6-5 and the J gene is TRBJ1-2; TRBD1 lines up with 10 middle nucleotides. This specimen consisted of CD4+ or CD8+ T cells sorted from blood, obtained in a trial of the OX40 agonist ivuxolimab. This receptor was obtained from an adult with an advanced solid tumor such as melanoma, head and neck, liver or kidney cancer. The CDR3 here reads CASSYLRTGGGYGYTF. The nucleotide sequence reads as follows: TGTGCCAGCAGTTACTTGCGGACAGGGGGAGGGTATGGCTACACCTTC.